Only a few counts were recorded for the clone carrying this T cell receptor beta chain. Method: immunoSEQ multiplex PCR; TCRdb's copy keeps in-frame clones and lacks some. The data show 150,000 to 200,000 clones, around 84% seen once. This entry comes from a study of blood T cell repertoires in COVID-19. This receptor was taken from a woman aged 70-85 years with COVID-19, enrolled during active disease. Sequencing was performed on peripheral blood.

CDR3 residues: CASSVSGLAGNEQFF. The CDR3 DNA reads TGTGCCAGCAGTGTAAGTGGCCTAGCGGGCAATGAGCAGTTCTTC. The V gene is TRBV2, the J gene TRBJ2-1; 8 nucleotides match TRBD2. CDR3 length equals 15 residues. Losses at the gene ends were 4 bases for V and 6 bases for J; bases not matched to a gene: 8. Germline loops: CDR1 SNHLY, CDR2 FYNNEI.